This entry lists 18 T cell receptor beta chains sequenced from one sample in a study of T cell changes during pregnancy in multiple sclerosis. Profiling relied on immunoSEQ multiplex PCR, and the TCRdb table lists in-frame clones only, not all of them. In the table there are 55,000 to 65,000 clones, around 93% of which are singletons. The sequenced sample was CD4+ T cells from peripheral blood mononuclear cells, obtained before pregnancy. The receptors stem from a female donor with multiple sclerosis, enrolled in a pregnancy study.

V usage is TRBV28 and J usage is TRBJ1-1; tentatively, D is TRBD1 (6 bases). V lost 8 bases and J lost 4, with 17 bases in between. Germline CDR1 and CDR2: MDHEN and SYDVKM. The CDR3 extends over 14 amino acids. CDR3 region: CASGTQGRFTEAFF. The CDR3 DNA is TGTGCCAGCGGGACACAGGGAAGGTTCACTGAAGCTTTCTTT.

The chain combines TRBV2 with TRBJ1-4; a weak D match, TRBD1 (6 bases). This CDR3 comprises 13 residues. CDR1 is SNHLY and CDR2 is FYNNEI in the germline V gene. V was cut by 7 bases and J by 7 bases, with 13 bases left in between. This CDR3 reads CASNNREGEKLFF. DNA for the CDR3: TGTGCCAGCAATAACAGGGAAGGTGAAAAACTGTTTTTT.

V and J are TRBV10-2 and TRBJ1-3; 7 bases are shared with TRBD1. Per the germline V gene, CDR1 is WSHSY and CDR2 is SAAADI. Trimming at V came to 4 bases and at J to 0 bases, leaving 9 bases not matched to a gene. The CDR3 has 17 amino acids. CDR3 region: CASSGLGQTTSGNTIYF. The CDR3 region has the DNA TGCGCCAGCAGTGGGTTGGGACAGACCACCTCTGGAAACACCATATATTTT.

The V call is TRBV18, the J call TRBJ1-1; 8 bases map to TRBD1. Germline lookup yields CDR1 KGHSH and CDR2 LQKENI. The CDR3 sequence is 14 residues long. With 3 bases clipped from V and 9 bases from J, the junction kept 9 bases outside the gene matches. The CDR3 region has the DNA TGTGCCAGCTCACCCCGGACAGGGAAGAGACAAGCTTTCTTT. Translating gives CASSPRTGKRQAFF.

This clone came up a few times. This chain links TRBV28 with TRBJ1-4; TRBD1 matches 11 bases. CDR1 is MDHEN and CDR2 is SYDVKM in the germline V gene. V gave up 8 bases and J gave up 6 bases; unmatched junction bases: 5. CDR3 length equals 14 residues. The DNA for the CDR3 is TGTGCCAGCGGCCGGACAGGGGGCGATGAAAAACTGTTTTTT. Translating gives CASGRTGGDEKLFF.

This clone occurred a few times. The rearrangement links TRBV12-5 to TRBJ1-1; 10 positions match TRBD1. The CDR3 sequence is 16 residues long. Unmatched junction bases numbered 7, after V lost 2 bases and J lost 4 bases. Germline assignment: CDR1 LGHNT and CDR2 FRNRAP. The CDR3 coding sequence is TGTGCTAGTGGTTTGATAGACAGGGGGCGAGTCACTGAAGCTTTCTTT. This sequence encodes CASGLIDRGRVTEAFF.

The chain carries TRBV7-9 and TRBJ2-3; 9 bases map to TRBD1. The CDR3 has 14 residues. Germline V gives CDR1 SEHNR, CDR2 FQNEAQ (reference sequence). V lost 5 bases to trimming and J lost 7 bases; unmatched junction nucleotides: 7. CDR3 loop: CASSPTGGAYTQYF. CDR3 bases: TGTGCCAGCAGCCCAACAGGGGGCGCGTATACGCAGTATTTT.

V is TRBV28 and J is TRBJ1-1; the match to TRBD1 covers 8 bases. CDR3 length equals 13 residues. V shed 7 bases and J 8 bases; nucleotides not matched to a gene: 9. Per the germline V gene, CDR1 is MDHEN and CDR2 is SYDVKM. CDR3 amino acids: CASTGGRVTEAFF. The DNA for the CDR3 is TGTGCCAGCACAGGGGGCAGGGTAACCGAAGCTTTCTTT.

This clone has only one observation. The chain uses TRBV15 and TRBJ1-1, with TRBD1 as a possible D gene (6 bases). The CDR3 loop spans 14 amino acids. V dropped 5 bases and J dropped 5 bases, with 15 bases sitting between them. Germline V lookup: CDR1 LNHNV, CDR2 YYDKDF (reference sequence). DNA for the CDR3: TGTGCCACCAGCGGGGAAGGGGGTTCTACTGAAGCTTTCTTT. Protein: CATSGEGGSTEAFF.

The rearrangement joins TRBV5-4 to TRBJ1-3; D gene ambiguous. Germline V gene data show CDR1 as SGHNT and CDR2 as YYREEE (reference sequence). This CDR3 is built from 16 residues. Trimming cost V 0 bases and J 1 base, with 11 bases left between them. CDR3 nucleotides: TGTGCCAGCAGCTTGGATCCGGGTTCGTCTGGAAACACCATATATTTT. Amino acids: CASSLDPGSSGNTIYF.

The chain links TRBV19 to TRBJ1-2, with D tentatively TRBD1 (5 bases). This CDR3 comprises 16 residues. With 6 bases removed from V and 3 bases from J, the gap between germline ends came to 20 bases. Germline CDR1 and CDR2: LNHDA and SQIVND (reference sequence). The CDR3 DNA reads as TGTGCCAGTAGCATACCCCGACAGCCCGTGGACTATGGCTACACCTTC. This gives the protein CASSIPRQPVDYGYTF.

This clone came up once. The V and J genes are TRBV25-1 and TRBJ1-1; D remains ambiguous. The V end lost 3 bases, the J end lost 5 bases, and 13 bases lay between the germline ends. The CDR3 extends over 14 amino acids. CDR1 is MGHDK, CDR2 SYGVNS, per germline. DNA for the CDR3: TGTGCCAGCAGTGACTCGGGCCCGGGGACTGAAGCTTTCTTT. Translating gives CASSDSGPGTEAFF. The whole variable domain, remainder taken from reference TRBV25-1 and TRBJ1-1, is EADIYQTPRYLVIGTGKKITLECSQTMGHDKMYWYQQDPGMELHLIHYSYGVNSTEKGDLSSESTVSRIRTEHFPLTLESARPSHTSQYLCASSDSGPGTEAFFGQGTRLTVV.

This chain links TRBV29-1 with TRBJ2-7, with 7 bases matching TRBD1. Germline assignment: CDR1 SQVTM and CDR2 ANQGSEA. The CDR3 loop spans 12 amino acids. The ends lost 6 bases at V and 2 bases at J; junction bases unmatched: 4. The CDR3 loop reads CSVQGSTYEQYF. The CDR3 DNA reads TGCAGCGTACAGGGGTCAACCTACGAGCAGTACTTC.

The chain links TRBV6-6 to TRBJ2-1; 7 bases match TRBD1. Trimming took 4 bases from V and 8 from J; bases not matched to a gene: 11. Germline V lookup: CDR1 MNHNY, CDR2 SVGAGI (reference sequence). The CDR3 loop spans 15 amino acids. Here the CDR3 DNA reads TGTGCCAGCAGTTCGCCGGGACAGAATTTCCATGAGCAGTTCTTC. Protein product: CASSSPGQNFHEQFF.

Here the CDR3 reads CASSLGEGEYGYTF. CDR3 bases: TGTGCCAGCAGCTTAGGTGAGGGGGAATACGGCTACACCTTC. The rearrangement uses TRBV7-2 and TRBJ1-2; D is possibly TRBD1 (6 bases). V was cut by 1 base and J by 8 bases, with 14 bases left in between. The CDR3 contains 14 residues. Looked up from germline, CDR1 is SGHTA and CDR2 is FQGNSA.

The chain carries TRBV19 and TRBJ1-1; 7 bases agree with TRBD1. CDR3 length: 12 residues. Germline V gene lookup returns CDR1 LNHDA and CDR2 SQIVND (reference sequence). Unmatched junction bases numbered 3, after V lost 4 bases and J lost 7 bases. CDR3 loop: CASSKRTGEAFF. CDR3 nucleotides: TGTGCCAGTAGTAAACGGACAGGTGAAGCTTTCTTT.

The chain couples TRBV7-2 to TRBJ2-2; 7 nucleotides match TRBD2. V lost 1 base to trimming and J lost 7 bases; unmatched junction nucleotides: 3. The CDR3 is 14 amino acids. The germline V gene has CDR1 SGHTA and CDR2 FQGNSA. The CDR3 spells CASSLVSGGGELFF. CDR3 in DNA: TGTGCCAGCAGCTTAGTCTCGGGAGGCGGGGAGCTGTTTTTT.

The CDR3 loop reads CASTFSVAGVVDNEQFF. The CDR3 DNA reads TGTGCCAGCACATTCTCAGTAGCGGGAGTTGTTGACAATGAGCAGTTCTTC. The V call is TRBV6-4, the J call TRBJ2-1, with 9 bases fitting TRBD2. With 7 bases clipped from V and 5 bases from J, the junction kept 15 bases outside the gene matches. CDR3 size: 17 residues. The germline V gene encodes CDR1 MRHNA and CDR2 SNTAGT.